The TCR beta chain described here comes from a study of control samples from healthy donors and cancer patients. This clone was observed a few times. Trimming stripped 1 base from V and 0 bases from J, with 1 base between. Germline V lookup: CDR1 SGHTA, CDR2 FQGTGA. This CDR3 comprises 13 residues. Clones were sequenced by immunoSEQ multiplex PCR, and TCRdb holds only the in-frame ones, with some missing. The sample records 150,000 or so clones, about 91% being singletons. The chain links TRBV7-3 to TRBJ1-5, with D unresolved. Sequences were obtained from blood. The receptor was derived from a young man in good health. Here the CDR3 DNA reads TGTGCCAGCAGCTTAAGTAGCAATCAGCCCCAGCATTTT. Its protein product is CASSLSSNQPQHF.